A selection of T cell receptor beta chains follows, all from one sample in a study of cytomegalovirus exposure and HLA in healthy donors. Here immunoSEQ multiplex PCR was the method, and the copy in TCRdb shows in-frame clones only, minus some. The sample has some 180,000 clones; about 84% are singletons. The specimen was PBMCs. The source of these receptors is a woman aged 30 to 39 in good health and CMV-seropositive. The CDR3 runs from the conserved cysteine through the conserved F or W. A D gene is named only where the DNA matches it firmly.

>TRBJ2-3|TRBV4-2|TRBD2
CASSHGPRASGSLDTQYF
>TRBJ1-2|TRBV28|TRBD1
CASNQGQGGYTF
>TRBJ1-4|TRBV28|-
CASSSPAAVNEKLFF
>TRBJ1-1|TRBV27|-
CASSAGSKTEAFF
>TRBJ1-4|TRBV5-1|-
CASSLPGVDEKLFF
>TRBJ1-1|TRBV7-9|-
CASSTQDTEAFF
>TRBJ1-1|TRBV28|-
CASTFRAPTEAFF
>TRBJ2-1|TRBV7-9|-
CSSSADKEYIIDEQFF
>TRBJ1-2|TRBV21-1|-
CASNSVSQGARGYTF
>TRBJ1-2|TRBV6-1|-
CASSSTTVRGYTF
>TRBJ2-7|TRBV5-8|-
CASSFAHLVGSYYEQYF
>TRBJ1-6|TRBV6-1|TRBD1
CASSVGTGRSPLHF
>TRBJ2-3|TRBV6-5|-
CASSFGQRTDTQYF
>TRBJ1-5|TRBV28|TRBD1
CASSLGTGNQPQHF
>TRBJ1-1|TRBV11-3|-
CASSPQGGSNTEAFF
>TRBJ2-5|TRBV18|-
CASSPPAGGGETQYF
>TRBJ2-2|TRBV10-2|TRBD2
CASTQAGGTGELFF
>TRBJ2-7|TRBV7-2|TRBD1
CASSLMTGGSYEQYF
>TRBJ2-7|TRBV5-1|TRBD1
CASSFFPGQGRMNYEQYF
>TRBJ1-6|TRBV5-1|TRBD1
CASSPTGQEISPLHF
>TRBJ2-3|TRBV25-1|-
CASSEEPGSGLRTDTQYF
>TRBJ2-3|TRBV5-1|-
CASSAGQTTDTQYF
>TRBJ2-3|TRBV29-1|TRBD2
CSVTAAGPITDTQYF
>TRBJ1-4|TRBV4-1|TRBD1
CASSRIWDRESIGEKLFF
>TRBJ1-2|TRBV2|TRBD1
CASSERQGGYGYTF
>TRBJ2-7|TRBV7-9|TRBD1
CASSFGTGGDEQYF
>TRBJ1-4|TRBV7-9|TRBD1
CASSTNRGQANEKLFF
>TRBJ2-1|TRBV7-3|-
CASSQLGGSGNEQFF
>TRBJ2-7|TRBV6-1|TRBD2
CASSEDPSGGYEQYF
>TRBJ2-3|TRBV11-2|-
CASRPSLMRADTQYF
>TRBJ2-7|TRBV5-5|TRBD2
CASSPGTSGGVYEQYF
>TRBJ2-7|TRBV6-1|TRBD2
CASSEGLAGIPEYF
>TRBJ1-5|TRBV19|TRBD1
CASSAAGTANQPQHF
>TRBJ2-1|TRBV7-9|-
CASSIQVSSYNEQFF
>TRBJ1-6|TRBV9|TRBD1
CASRGQGDSPLHF
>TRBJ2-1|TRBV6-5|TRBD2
CASSPGLAGYNEQFF
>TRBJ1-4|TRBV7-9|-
CASSPGHVDDEKLFF
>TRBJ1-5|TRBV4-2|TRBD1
CASSQERTGGRQPQHF
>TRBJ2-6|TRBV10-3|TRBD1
CATRGSITKSGANVLTF
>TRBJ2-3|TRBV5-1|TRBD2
CASSALTSGSTDTQYF
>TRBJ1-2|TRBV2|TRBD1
CASSGTAQGGYGYTF
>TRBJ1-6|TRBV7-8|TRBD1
CASTRDGQGNSPLHF
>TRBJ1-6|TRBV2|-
CASSLNSPLHF
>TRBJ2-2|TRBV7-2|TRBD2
CASSPRTSGTGELFF
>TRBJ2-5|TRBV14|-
CASSQLQGSQYF
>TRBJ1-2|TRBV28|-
CASSWRGGYGYTF
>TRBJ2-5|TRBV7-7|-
CASSLGQRETQYF
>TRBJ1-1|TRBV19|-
CASSIWRAGAVEAFF
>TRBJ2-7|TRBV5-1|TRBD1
CASSLAGTVYEQYF
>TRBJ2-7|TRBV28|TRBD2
CASSLRGAGVNEQYF
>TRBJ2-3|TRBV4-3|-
CASSQSSRSTDTQYF
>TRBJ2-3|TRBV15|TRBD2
CATSRGPLAGGPSSTDTQYF
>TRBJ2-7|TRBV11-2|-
CASSPGGMSYEQYF
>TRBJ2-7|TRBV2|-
CAILKRTLSYEQYF
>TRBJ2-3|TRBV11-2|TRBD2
CASSQRGLGENTQYF
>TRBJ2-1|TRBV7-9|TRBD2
CASSQGASGTYNEQFF
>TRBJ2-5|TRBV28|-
CASKVGGSETQYF
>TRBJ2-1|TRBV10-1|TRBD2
CASSESGGGNEQFF